This TCR beta chain was observed in a study of blood T cell repertoires in COVID-19. Turning to the study itself: COVID-19 samples from acute and convalescent phases originated in the United States, Italy and Spain. Nucleic acid was either cDNA or gDNA, and it came from T cells, B-cell-depleted T cells, or PBMCs.

The V and J ends lost 0 bases and 11 bases respectively, with 17 bases between them. CDR3 length: 15 residues. The V gene's germline CDR1 is LGHDT and CDR2 YNNKEL (reference sequence). The authors' processing: Amplification of reference gene primers was used by the study to estimate nucleated cell counts. TCRdb's copy holds only in-frame clones and misses some; the assay was immunoSEQ multiplex PCR. V and J calls and clone size are as listed in that table; D and trimming were resolved from the DNA. Of a few hundred thousand clones listed, 84% were seen once; the top ten hold roughly 20%. The rearrangement uses TRBV3-1 (or the pseudogene TRBV3-2) and TRBJ1-5, with D tentatively TRBD1 (5 bases). The sample consisted of peripheral blood. This TCR derives from an elderly woman with active or convalescent COVID-19. DNA of the CDR3: TGTGCCAGCAGCCAAGATCAGCAGGGCCCCCGGTCCCAGCATTTT. The encoded protein is CASSQDQQGPRSQHF.